This is a list of T cell receptor beta chains from one sample in a study of T cells after yellow fever vaccination. TCRdb reanalysed the 5' RACE reads using MiXCR and keeps one entry per CDR3 protein. The sample includes 450,000 to 650,000 distinct CDR3 sequences, less than 25% of them seen just once. Sequenced material: PBMCs, taken approximately 22 days after the first yellow fever vaccination. These receptors were obtained from a man aged 18 to 29 who received the YFV17D yellow fever vaccine. The CDR3 runs from the conserved cysteine through the conserved F or W. A D gene is named only where the DNA matches it firmly. Size values are once, few and many counts, or a class for expanded clones, and some rows have none.

clone size: NA; D gene: NA; V gene: TRBV18; J gene: TRBJ1-2; CDR3 DNA: TGTGCCAGCTCACCCTCCCTTATTCAGAGACCGTCCGACTATGGCTACACCTTC; CDR3 protein: CASSPSLIQRPSDYGYTF
clone size: NA; D gene: TRBD2; V gene: TRBV4-1; J gene: TRBJ2-1; CDR3 DNA: TGCGCCAGCAGGCCAGAATCGACTAGCGGGGCTTACAATGAGCAGTTCTTC; CDR3 protein: CASRPESTSGAYNEQFF
clone size: few; D gene: TRBD2; V gene: TRBV7-3; J gene: TRBJ2-3; CDR3 DNA: TGTGCCAGCAGTATCGGACTAGCGGGGGCAGATACGCAGTATTTT; CDR3 protein: CASSIGLAGADTQYF
clone size: many; D gene: NA; V gene: TRBV14; J gene: TRBJ2-5; CDR3 DNA: TGTGCCAGCAGCTATTCGAACCGGGGGACCCAGTACTTC; CDR3 protein: CASSYSNRGTQYF
clone size: few; D gene: NA; V gene: TRBV6-2/TRBV6-3; J gene: TRBJ2-1; CDR3 DNA: TGTGCCAGCACCGAAGAATACCGGTTGGATGGCAATGAGCAGTTCTTC; CDR3 protein: CASTEEYRLDGNEQFF
clone size: NA; D gene: TRBD2; V gene: TRBV12-5; J gene: TRBJ2-6; CDR3 DNA: TGTGCTAGTGGTTTTGGATCGCCCCCTCGGGAGGGAAACTCTGGGGCCAACGTCCTGACTTTC; CDR3 protein: CASGFGSPPREGNSGANVLTF
clone size: NA; D gene: NA; V gene: TRBV6-5; J gene: TRBJ1-6; CDR3 DNA: TGTGCCAGCAGTTACTCTTGGGGGCAAGATAATTCACCCCTCCACTTT; CDR3 protein: CASSYSWGQDNSPLHF
clone size: few; D gene: TRBD2; V gene: TRBV7-9; J gene: TRBJ2-3; CDR3 DNA: TGTGCCAGCGATCCCGGGACTAGCTCAGTAGATACGCAGTATTTT; CDR3 protein: CASDPGTSSVDTQYF
clone size: NA; D gene: TRBD1; V gene: TRBV20-1; J gene: TRBJ1-2; CDR3 DNA: TGCAGTGCTAGTGTCAGGGGGTACTGGTTCACCTTC; CDR3 protein: CSASVRGYWFTF
clone size: NA; D gene: NA; V gene: TRBV9; J gene: TRBJ1-5; CDR3 DNA: TGTGCCAGCAGCTCGGGGGAACATCCCGATCAGCCCCAGCATTTT; CDR3 protein: CASSSGEHPDQPQHF
clone size: NA; D gene: TRBD1; V gene: TRBV7-9; J gene: TRBJ2-1; CDR3 DNA: TGTGCCAGCAGCTTCTTACTCCGGGACAGGGTGAATGAGCAGTTCTTC; CDR3 protein: CASSFLLRDRVNEQFF
clone size: few; D gene: NA; V gene: TRBV20-1; J gene: TRBJ1-5; CDR3 DNA: TGCAGTGCTAGAGGAGGCAGTCTTTATAGCAATCAGCCCCAGCATTTT; CDR3 protein: CSARGGSLYSNQPQHF
clone size: few; D gene: NA; V gene: TRBV6-2/TRBV6-3; J gene: TRBJ2-1; CDR3 DNA: TGTGCCAGCAGTTACGAATTCCGGGGACCCCATGAGTTCTTC; CDR3 protein: CASSYEFRGPHEFF
clone size: NA; D gene: TRBD2; V gene: TRBV6-5; J gene: TRBJ2-2; CDR3 DNA: TGTGCCAGCAGTTACTCCCTAGCGGGGGGAGGGGAGCTGTTTTTT; CDR3 protein: CASSYSLAGGGELFF
clone size: few; D gene: NA; V gene: TRBV24-1; J gene: TRBJ1-2; CDR3 DNA: TGTGCCACCAGTGATGGAGGACATACGGCTGGCTACACCTTC; CDR3 protein: CATSDGGHTAGYTF
clone size: NA; D gene: NA; V gene: TRBV5-5; J gene: TRBJ2-4; CDR3 DNA: TGTGCCAGCAGCTTTGGGGTCCTGTGCAGCATTCAGTACTTC; CDR3 protein: CASSFGVLCSIQYF
clone size: NA; D gene: TRBD2; V gene: TRBV6-5; J gene: TRBJ2-3; CDR3 DNA: TGTGCCAGCAGTTACACTTGGCGGGGGGGCTATATAGATACGCAGTATTTT; CDR3 protein: CASSYTWRGGYIDTQYF
clone size: few; D gene: NA; V gene: TRBV24-1; J gene: TRBJ2-1; CDR3 DNA: TGTGCCACCAGCCGACAGAGCTCCTACAATGAGCAGTTCTTC; CDR3 protein: CATSRQSSYNEQFF
clone size: NA; D gene: NA; V gene: TRBV20-1; J gene: TRBJ1-2; CDR3 DNA: TGCAGTGCTACTCCAGGGAGCAGTCTGGGCTACACCTTC; CDR3 protein: CSATPGSSLGYTF
clone size: few; D gene: NA; V gene: TRBV20-1; J gene: TRBJ2-1; CDR3 DNA: TGCAGTACTAGAATCCAGGGGCCGAATGAGCAGTTCTTC; CDR3 protein: CSTRIQGPNEQFF
clone size: NA; D gene: TRBD1; V gene: TRBV7-6; J gene: TRBJ2-2; CDR3 DNA: TGTGCCAGCAGAACACCTGGACAGGGTATCACCGGGGAGCTGTTTTTT; CDR3 protein: CASRTPGQGITGELFF
clone size: NA; D gene: NA; V gene: TRBV20-1; J gene: TRBJ1-2; CDR3 DNA: TGCAGTGCTCACAGGGGCTACACCTTC; CDR3 protein: CSAHRGYTF
clone size: few; D gene: NA; V gene: TRBV20-1; J gene: TRBJ2-1; CDR3 DNA: TGCAGTGCCGCCTCGGTGGAGTGGGCCTTCGAGCAGTTCTTC; CDR3 protein: CSAASVEWAFEQFF
clone size: many; D gene: NA; V gene: TRBV5-1; J gene: TRBJ1-1; CDR3 DNA: TGCGCCAGCAGCTTGTTCGACAGAATGAACACTGAAGCTTTCTTT; CDR3 protein: CASSLFDRMNTEAFF
clone size: few; D gene: NA; V gene: TRBV7-2; J gene: TRBJ2-1; CDR3 DNA: TGTGCCAGCAGCGGGAATGGCGGGAACTACAATGAGCAGTTCTTC; CDR3 protein: CASSGNGGNYNEQFF
clone size: few; D gene: TRBD2; V gene: TRBV3-1; J gene: TRBJ2-7; CDR3 DNA: TGTGCCAGCAGCCCCGAGGCGGGGGTGGCCTACGAGCAGTACTTC; CDR3 protein: CASSPEAGVAYEQYF
clone size: few; D gene: TRBD1; V gene: TRBV5-5; J gene: TRBJ2-1; CDR3 DNA: TGTGCCAGCTGGAACAGGGGCAATGAGCAGTTCTTC; CDR3 protein: CASWNRGNEQFF
clone size: NA; D gene: TRBD2; V gene: TRBV27; J gene: TRBJ2-7; CDR3 DNA: TGTGCCAGCAGTCGCAGCGGGGGGACCTACGAGCAGTACTTC; CDR3 protein: CASSRSGGTYEQYF
clone size: few; D gene: TRBD1; V gene: TRBV4-1; J gene: TRBJ2-7; CDR3 DNA: TGCGCCAGCAGCCAAGGGGGGCCGGGGACAGGGGATTACGAGCAGTACTTC; CDR3 protein: CASSQGGPGTGDYEQYF
clone size: NA; D gene: NA; V gene: TRBV7-2; J gene: TRBJ1-2; CDR3 DNA: TGTGCCAGCAGCCCGGTCCCGGCGGAGAGTATCTATGGCTACACCTTC; CDR3 protein: CASSPVPAESIYGYTF
clone size: few; D gene: TRBD2; V gene: TRBV5-4; J gene: TRBJ2-5; CDR3 DNA: TGTGCCAGCAGCGCGGGAGGGGGAATGCAAGAGACCCAGTACTTC; CDR3 protein: CASSAGGGMQETQYF
clone size: NA; D gene: TRBD1; V gene: TRBV10-2; J gene: TRBJ2-7; CDR3 DNA: TGCGCCAGCAGTGGCCGACAGGGCCCCTACGAGCAGTACTTC; CDR3 protein: CASSGRQGPYEQYF